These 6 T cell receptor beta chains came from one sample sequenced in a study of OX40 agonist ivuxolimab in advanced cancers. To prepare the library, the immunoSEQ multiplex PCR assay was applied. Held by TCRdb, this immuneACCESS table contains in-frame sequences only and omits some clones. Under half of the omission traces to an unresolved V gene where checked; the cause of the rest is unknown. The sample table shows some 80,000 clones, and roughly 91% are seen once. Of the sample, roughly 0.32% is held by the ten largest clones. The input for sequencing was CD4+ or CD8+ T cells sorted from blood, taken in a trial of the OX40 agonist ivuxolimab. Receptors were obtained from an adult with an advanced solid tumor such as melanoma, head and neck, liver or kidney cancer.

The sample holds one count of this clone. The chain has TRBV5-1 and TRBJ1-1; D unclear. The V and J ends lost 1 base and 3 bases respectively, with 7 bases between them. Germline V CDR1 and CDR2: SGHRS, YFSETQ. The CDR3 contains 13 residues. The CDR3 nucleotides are TGCGCCAGCAGCTTGATCCTGGACACTGAAGCTTTCTTT. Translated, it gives CASSLILDTEAFF.

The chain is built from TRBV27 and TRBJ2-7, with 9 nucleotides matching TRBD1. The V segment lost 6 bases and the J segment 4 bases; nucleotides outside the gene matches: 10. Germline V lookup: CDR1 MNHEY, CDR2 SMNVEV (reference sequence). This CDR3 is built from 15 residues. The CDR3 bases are TGTGCCAGCAGCTCCATTCGGGACAGGGAATACGAGCAGTACTTC. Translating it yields CASSSIRDREYEQYF.

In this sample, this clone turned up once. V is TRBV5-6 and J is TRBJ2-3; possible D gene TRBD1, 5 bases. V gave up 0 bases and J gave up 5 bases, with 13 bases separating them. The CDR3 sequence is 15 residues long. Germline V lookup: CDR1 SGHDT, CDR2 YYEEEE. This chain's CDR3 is CASSLAYRREDTQYF. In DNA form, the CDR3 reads TGTGCCAGCAGCTTGGCCTACAGGCGCGAAGATACGCAGTATTTT. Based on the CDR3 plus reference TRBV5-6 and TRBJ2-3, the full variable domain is DAGVTQSPTHLIKTRGQQVTLRCSPKSGHDTVSWYQQALGQGPQFIFQYYEEEERQRGNFPDRFSGHQFPNYSSELNVNALLLGDSALYLCASSLAYRREDTQYFGPGTRLTVL.

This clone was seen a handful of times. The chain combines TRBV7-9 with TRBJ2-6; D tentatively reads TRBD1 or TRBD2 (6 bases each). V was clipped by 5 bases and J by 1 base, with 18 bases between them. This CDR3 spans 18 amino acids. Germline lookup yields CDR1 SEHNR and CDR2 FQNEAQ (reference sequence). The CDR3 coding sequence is TGTGCCAGCAGCCCCCCTCGGGGGCGAGAATCTGGGGCCAACGTCCTGACTTTC. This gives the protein CASSPPRGRESGANVLTF. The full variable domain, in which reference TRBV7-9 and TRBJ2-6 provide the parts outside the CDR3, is DTGVSQNPRHKITKRGQNVTFRCDPISEHNRLYWYRQTLGQGPEFLTYFQNEAQLEKSRLLSDRFSAERPKGSFSTLEIQRTEQGDSAMYLCASSPPRGRESGANVLTFGAGSRLTVL.

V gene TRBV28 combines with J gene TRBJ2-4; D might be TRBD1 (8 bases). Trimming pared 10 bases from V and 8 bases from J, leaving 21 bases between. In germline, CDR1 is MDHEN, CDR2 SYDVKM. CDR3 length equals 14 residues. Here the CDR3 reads CATDDRGGGYIQYF. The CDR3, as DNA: TGTGCCACCGACGACAGGGGAGGGGGGTACATTCAGTACTTC.

The CDR3 region has the DNA TGTGCCAGCAGTTGGGGACTAGTTATCTACGAGCAGTACTTC. As protein: CASSWGLVIYEQYF. This rearrangement joins TRBV6-5 to TRBJ2-7; 8 nucleotides line up with TRBD2. The trim removed 4 bases at V and 3 bases at J, leaving 5 bases unmatched. Germline CDR1 is MNHEY and CDR2 is SVGAGI. The CDR3 runs to 14 residues.